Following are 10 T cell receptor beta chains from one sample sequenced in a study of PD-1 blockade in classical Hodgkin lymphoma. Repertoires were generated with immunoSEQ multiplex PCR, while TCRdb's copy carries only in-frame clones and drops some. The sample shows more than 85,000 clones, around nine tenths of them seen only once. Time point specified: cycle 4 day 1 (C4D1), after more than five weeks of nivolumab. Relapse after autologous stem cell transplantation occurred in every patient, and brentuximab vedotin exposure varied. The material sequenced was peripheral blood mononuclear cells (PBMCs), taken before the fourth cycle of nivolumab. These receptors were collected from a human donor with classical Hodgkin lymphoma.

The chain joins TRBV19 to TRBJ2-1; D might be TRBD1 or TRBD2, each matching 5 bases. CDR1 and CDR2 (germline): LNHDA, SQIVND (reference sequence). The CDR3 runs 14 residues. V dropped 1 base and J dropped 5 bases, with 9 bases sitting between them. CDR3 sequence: CASSIGGPNNEQFF. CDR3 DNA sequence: TGTGCCAGTAGTATAGGGGGACCCAACAATGAGCAGTTCTTC.

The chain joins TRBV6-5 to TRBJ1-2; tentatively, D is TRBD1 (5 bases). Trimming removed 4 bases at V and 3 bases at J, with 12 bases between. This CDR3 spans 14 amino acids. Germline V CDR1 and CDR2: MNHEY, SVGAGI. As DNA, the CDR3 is TGTGCCAGCAGTTTGCAGGGAAGGGACTATGGCTACACCTTC. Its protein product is CASSLQGRDYGYTF.

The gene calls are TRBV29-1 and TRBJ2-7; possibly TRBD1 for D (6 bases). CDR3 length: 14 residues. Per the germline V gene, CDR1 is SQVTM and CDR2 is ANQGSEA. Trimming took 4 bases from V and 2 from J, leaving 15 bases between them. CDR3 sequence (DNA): TGCAGCGTTGCGAGGTGGGACAAGCCCTACGAGCAGTACTTC. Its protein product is CSVARWDKPYEQYF.

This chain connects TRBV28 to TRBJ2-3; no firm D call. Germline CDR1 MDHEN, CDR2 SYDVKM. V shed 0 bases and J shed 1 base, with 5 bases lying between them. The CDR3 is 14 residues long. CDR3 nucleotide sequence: TGTGCCAGCAGTTTATGGCCCGGCACAGATACGCAGTATTTT. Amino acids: CASSLWPGTDTQYF.

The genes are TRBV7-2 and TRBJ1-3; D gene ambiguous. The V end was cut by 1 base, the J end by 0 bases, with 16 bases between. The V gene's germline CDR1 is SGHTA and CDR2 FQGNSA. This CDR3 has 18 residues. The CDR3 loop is CASSLESSGLFSGNTIYF. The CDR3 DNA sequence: TGTGCCAGCAGCTTAGAGTCGTCCGGGCTATTCTCTGGAAACACCATATATTTT.

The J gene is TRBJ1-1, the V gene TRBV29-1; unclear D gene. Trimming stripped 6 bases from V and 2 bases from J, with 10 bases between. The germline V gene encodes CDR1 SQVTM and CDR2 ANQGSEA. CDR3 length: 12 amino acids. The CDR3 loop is CSVGTLNTEAFF. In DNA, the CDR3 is TGCAGCGTGGGAACTCTTAACACTGAAGCTTTCTTT.

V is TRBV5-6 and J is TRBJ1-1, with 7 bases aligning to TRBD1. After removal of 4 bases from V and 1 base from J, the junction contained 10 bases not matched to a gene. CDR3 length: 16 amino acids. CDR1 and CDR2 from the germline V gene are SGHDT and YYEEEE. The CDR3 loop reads CASSRALTGQNTEAFF. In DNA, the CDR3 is TGTGCCAGCAGCCGCGCCTTGACAGGGCAGAACACTGAAGCTTTCTTT.

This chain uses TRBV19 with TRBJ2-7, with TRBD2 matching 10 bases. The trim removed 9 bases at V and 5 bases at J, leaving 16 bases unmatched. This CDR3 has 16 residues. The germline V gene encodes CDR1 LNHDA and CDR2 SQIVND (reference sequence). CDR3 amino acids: CASSQREGLGLDEQYF. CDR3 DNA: TGTGCCAGCTCTCAGCGGGAGGGCCTCGGTTTGGACGAGCAGTACTTC.

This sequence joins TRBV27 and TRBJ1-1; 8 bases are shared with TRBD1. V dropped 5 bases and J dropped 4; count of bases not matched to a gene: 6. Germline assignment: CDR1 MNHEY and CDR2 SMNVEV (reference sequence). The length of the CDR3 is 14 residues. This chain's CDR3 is CASSQGAGGTEAFF. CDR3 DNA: TGTGCCAGCAGTCAGGGGGCGGGAGGCACTGAAGCTTTCTTT.

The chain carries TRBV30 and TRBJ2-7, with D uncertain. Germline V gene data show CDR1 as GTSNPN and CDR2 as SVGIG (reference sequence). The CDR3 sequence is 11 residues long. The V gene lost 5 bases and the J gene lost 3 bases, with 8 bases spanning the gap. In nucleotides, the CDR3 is TGTGCCTGGGGATTTAGCTACGAGCAGTACTTC. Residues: CAWGFSYEQYF. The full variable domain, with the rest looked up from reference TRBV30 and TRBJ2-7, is SQTIHQWPATLVQPVGSPLSLECTVEGTSNPNLYWYRQAAGRGLQLLFYSVGIGQISSEVPQNLSASRPQDRQFILSSKKLLLSDSGFYLCAWGFSYEQYFGPGTRLTVT.